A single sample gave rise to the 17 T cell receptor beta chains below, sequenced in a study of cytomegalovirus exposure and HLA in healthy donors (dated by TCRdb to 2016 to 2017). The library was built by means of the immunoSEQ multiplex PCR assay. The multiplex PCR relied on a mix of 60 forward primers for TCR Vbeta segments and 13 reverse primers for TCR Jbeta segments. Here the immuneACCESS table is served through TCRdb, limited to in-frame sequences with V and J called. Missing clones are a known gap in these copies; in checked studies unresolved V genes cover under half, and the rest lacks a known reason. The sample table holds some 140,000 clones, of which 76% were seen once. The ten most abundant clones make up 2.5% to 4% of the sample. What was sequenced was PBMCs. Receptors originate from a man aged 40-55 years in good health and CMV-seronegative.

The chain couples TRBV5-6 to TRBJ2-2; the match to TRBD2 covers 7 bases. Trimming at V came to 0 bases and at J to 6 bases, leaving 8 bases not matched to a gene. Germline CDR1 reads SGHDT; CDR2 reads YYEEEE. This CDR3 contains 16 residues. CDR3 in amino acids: CASSLGPTSLSGELFF. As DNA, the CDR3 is TGTGCCAGCAGCTTGGGACCGACTAGCCTGTCCGGGGAGCTGTTTTTT.

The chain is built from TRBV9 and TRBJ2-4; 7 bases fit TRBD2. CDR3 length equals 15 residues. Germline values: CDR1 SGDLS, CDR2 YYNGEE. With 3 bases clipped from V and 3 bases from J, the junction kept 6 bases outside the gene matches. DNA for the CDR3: TGTGCCAGCAGCGCGGGGGGAGGGCTCAAAAACATTCAGTACTTC. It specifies CASSAGGGLKNIQYF.

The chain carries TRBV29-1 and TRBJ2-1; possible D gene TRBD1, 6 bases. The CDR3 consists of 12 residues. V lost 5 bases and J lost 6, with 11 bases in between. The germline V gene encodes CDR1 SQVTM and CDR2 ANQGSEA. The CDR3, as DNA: TGCAGCGTTCCGACAGGAGCCAATGAGCAGTTCTTC. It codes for CSVPTGANEQFF.

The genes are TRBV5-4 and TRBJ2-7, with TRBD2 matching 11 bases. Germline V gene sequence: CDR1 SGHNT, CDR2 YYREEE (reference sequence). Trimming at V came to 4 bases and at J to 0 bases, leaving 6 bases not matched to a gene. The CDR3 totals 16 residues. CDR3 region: CASSLQLAGASYEQYF. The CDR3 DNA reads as TGTGCCAGCAGCCTACAACTAGCGGGAGCCTCCTACGAGCAGTACTTC. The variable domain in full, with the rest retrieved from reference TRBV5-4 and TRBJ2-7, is ETGVTQSPTHLIKTRGQQVTLRCSSQSGHNTVSWYQQALGQGPQFIFQYYREEENGRGNFPPRFSGLQFPNYSSELNVNALELDDSALYLCASSLQLAGASYEQYFGPGTRLTVT.

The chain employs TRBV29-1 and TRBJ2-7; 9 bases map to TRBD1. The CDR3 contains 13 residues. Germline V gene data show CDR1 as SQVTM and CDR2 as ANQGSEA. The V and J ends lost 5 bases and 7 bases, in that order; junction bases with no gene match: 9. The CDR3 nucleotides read TGCAGCGTTAGAACAGGGGGCCTTCAGGAGCAGTACTTC. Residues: CSVRTGGLQEQYF.

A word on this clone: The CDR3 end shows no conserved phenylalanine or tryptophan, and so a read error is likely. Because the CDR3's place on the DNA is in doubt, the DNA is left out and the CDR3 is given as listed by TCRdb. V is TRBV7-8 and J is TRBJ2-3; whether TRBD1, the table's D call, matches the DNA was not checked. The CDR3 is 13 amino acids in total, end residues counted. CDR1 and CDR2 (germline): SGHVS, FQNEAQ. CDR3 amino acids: CASSLYGTGGFMV.

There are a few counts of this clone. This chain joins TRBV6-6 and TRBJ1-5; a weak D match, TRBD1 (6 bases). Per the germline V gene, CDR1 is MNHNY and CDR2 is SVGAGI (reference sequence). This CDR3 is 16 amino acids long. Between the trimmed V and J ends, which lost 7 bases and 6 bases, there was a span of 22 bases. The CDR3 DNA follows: TGTGCCAGCACCTTGAGCCAGGGGCGACTGCGTCAGCCCCAGCATTTT. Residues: CASTLSQGRLRQPQHF.

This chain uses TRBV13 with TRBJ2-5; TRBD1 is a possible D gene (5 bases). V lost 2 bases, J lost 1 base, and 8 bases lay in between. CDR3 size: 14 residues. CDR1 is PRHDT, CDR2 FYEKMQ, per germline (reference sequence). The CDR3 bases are TGTGCCAGCAGCTTAACAGGCATCCAAGAGACCCAGTACTTC. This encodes CASSLTGIQETQYF.

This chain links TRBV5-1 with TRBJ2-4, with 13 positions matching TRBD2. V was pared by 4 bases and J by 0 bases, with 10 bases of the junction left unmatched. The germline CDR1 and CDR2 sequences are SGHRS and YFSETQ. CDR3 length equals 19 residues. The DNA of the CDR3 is TGCGCCAGCAGCCCAGAAGGGACTAGCGGGATTCTAGCCAAAAACATTCAGTACTTC. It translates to CASSPEGTSGILAKNIQYF. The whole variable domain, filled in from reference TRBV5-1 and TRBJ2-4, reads KAGVTQTPRYLIKTRGQQVTLSCSPISGHRSVSWYQQTPGQGLQFLFEYFSETQRNKGNFPGRFSGRQFSNSRSEMNVSTLELGDSALYLCASSPEGTSGILAKNIQYFGAGTRLSVL.

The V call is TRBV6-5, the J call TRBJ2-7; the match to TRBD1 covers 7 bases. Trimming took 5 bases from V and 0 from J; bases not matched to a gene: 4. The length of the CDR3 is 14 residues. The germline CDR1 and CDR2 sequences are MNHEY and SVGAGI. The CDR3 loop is CASSTRTGSYEQYF. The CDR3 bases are TGTGCCAGCAGTACACGGACAGGCTCCTACGAGCAGTACTTC.

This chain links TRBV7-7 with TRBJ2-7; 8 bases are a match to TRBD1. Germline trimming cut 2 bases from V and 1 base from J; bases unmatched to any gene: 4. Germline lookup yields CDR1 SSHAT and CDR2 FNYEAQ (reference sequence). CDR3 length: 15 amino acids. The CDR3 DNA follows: TGTGCCAGCAGCTTACGGCAGGGGGCTTCCTACGAGCAGTACTTC. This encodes CASSLRQGASYEQYF.

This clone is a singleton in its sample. The CDR3 region has the DNA TGTGCCAGTAGTGTACTTCAGGGAGGCGAGACCCAGTACTTC. This codes for CASSVLQGGETQYF. The genes are TRBV19 and TRBJ2-5, with D perhaps matching TRBD2 (6 bases). Germline assignment: CDR1 LNHDA and CDR2 SQIVND (reference sequence). CDR3 size: 14 residues. Trimming pared 5 bases from V and 5 bases from J, leaving 15 bases between.

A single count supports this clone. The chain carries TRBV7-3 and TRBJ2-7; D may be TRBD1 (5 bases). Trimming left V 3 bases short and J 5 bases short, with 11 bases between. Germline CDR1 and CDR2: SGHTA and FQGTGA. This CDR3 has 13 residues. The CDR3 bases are TGTGCCAGCAGCTTGGACACGGACCACGAGCAGTACTTC. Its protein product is CASSLDTDHEQYF.

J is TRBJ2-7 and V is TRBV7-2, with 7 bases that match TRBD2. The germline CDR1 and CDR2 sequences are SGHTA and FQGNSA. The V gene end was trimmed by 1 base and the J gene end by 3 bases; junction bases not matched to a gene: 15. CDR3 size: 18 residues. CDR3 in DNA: TGTGCCAGCAGCTTAGTAACCCAGCCCGTTGGGGGGGGCTACGAGCAGTACTTC. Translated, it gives CASSLVTQPVGGGYEQYF.

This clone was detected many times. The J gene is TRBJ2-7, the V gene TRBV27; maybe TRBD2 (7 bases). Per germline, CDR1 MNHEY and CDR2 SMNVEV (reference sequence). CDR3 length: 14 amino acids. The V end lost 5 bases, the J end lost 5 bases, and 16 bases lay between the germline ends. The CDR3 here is CASSPRVGGHEQYF. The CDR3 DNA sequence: TGTGCCAGCAGTCCACGGGTGGGGGGGCACGAGCAGTACTTC.

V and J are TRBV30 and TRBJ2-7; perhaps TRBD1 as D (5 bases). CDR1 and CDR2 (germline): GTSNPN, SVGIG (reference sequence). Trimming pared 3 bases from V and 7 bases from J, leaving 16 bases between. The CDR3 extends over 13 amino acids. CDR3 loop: CAWSLDSQTEQYF. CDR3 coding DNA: TGTGCCTGGAGCCTAGACAGTCAAACTGAGCAGTACTTC.

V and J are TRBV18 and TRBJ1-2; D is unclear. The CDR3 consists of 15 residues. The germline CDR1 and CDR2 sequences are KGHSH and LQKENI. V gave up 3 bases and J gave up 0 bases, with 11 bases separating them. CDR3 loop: CASSPSTEANYGYTF. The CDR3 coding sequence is TGTGCCAGCTCACCTTCGACGGAGGCTAACTATGGCTACACCTTC.